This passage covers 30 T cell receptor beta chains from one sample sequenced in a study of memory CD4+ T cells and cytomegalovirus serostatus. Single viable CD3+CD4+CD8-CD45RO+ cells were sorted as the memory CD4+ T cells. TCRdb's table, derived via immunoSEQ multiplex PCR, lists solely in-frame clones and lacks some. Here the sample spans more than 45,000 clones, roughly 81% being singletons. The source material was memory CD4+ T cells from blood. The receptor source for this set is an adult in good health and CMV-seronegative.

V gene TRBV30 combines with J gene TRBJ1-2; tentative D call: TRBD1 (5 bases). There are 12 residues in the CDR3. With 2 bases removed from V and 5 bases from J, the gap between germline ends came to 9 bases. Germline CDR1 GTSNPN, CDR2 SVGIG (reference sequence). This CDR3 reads CAWSTGNYGYTF. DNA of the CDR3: TGTGCCTGGAGTACAGGCAATTATGGCTACACCTTC.

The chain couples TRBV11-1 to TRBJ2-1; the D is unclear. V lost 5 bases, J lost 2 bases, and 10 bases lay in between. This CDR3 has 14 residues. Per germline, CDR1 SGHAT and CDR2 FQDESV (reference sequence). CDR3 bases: TGTGCCAGCAGCCAAGGAAGAGCCTACAATGAGCAGTTCTTC. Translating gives CASSQGRAYNEQFF.

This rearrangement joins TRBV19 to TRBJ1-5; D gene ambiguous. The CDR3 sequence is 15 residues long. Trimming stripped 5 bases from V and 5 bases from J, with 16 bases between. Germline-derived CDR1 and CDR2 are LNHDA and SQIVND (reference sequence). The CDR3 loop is CASSLGWEGYQPQHF. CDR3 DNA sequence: TGTGCCAGTAGTCTGGGTTGGGAGGGTTATCAGCCCCAGCATTTT.

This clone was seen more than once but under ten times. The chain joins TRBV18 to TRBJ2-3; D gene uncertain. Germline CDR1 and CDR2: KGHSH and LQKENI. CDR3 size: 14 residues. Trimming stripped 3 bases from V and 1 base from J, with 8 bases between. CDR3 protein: CASSPDGGTDTQYF. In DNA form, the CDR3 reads TGTGCCAGCTCACCGGATGGGGGCACAGATACGCAGTATTTT.

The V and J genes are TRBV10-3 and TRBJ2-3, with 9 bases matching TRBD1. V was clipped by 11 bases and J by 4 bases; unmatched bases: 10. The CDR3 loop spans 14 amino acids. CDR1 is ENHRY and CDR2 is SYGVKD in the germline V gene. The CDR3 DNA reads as TGTGCCTTATCGACAGGGGGGAGCGCAGATACGCAGTATTTT. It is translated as CALSTGGSADTQYF.

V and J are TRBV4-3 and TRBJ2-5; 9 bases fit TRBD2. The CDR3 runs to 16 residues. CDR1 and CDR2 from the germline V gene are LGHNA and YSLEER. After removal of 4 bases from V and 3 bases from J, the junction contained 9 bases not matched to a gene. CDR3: CASSPILAGGKETQYF. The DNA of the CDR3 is TGCGCCAGCAGCCCTATTTTGGCGGGGGGGAAAGAGACCCAGTACTTC.

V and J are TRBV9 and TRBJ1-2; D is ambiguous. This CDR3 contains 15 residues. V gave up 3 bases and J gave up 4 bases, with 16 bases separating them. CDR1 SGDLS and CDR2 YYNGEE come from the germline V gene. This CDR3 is CASSGIEVGTYGYTF. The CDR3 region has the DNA TGTGCCAGCAGCGGAATCGAGGTCGGAACCTATGGCTACACCTTC.

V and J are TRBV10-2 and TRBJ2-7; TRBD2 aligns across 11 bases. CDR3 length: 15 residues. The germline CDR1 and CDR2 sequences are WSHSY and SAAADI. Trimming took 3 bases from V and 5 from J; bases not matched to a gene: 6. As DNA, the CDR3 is TGCGCCAGCAGTGAAGTGACTAGCGGGAACCACGAGCAGTACTTC. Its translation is CASSEVTSGNHEQYF.

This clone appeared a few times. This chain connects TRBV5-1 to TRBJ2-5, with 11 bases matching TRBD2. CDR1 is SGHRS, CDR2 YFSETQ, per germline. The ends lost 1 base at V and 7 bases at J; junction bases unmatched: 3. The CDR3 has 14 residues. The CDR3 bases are TGCGCCAGCAGCTTGACCGGGACTAGCGGGACCCAGTACTTC. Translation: CASSLTGTSGTQYF.

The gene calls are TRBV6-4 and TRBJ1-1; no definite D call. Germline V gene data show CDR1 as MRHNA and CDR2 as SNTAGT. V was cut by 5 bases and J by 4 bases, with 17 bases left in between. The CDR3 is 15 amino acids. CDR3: CASSRGYTSSTEAFF. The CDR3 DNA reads TGTGCCAGCAGTCGCGGATATACGAGTAGCACTGAAGCTTTCTTT.

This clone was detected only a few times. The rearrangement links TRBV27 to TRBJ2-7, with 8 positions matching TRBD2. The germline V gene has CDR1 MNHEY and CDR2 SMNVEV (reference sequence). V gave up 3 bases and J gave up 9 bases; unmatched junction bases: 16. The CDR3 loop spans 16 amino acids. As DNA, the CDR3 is TGTGCCAGCAGTTTTACCGGACTAGCCGCAAGCAAAATGCAGTACTTC. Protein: CASSFTGLAASKMQYF.

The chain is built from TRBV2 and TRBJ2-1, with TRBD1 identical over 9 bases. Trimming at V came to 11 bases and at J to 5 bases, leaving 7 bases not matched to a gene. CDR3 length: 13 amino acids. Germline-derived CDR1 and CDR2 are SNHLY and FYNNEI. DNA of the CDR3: TGTGCCGTTGGGGGACAGGGCGACAATGAGCAGTTCTTC. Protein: CAVGGQGDNEQFF.

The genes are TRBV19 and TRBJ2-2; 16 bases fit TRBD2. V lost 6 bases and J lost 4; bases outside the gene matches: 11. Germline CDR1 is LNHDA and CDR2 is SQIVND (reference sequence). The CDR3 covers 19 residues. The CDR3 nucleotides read TGTGCCAGTAGCAAGCCGGGACTAGCGGGAGGGTCATTCACCGGGGAGCTGTTTTTT. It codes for CASSKPGLAGGSFTGELFF.

The CDR3 loop reads CASTPRSQANTGELFF. DNA of the CDR3: TGTGCCAGCACCCCACGGAGCCAGGCGAACACCGGGGAGCTGTTTTTT. The V gene is TRBV27, the J gene TRBJ2-2; D is ambiguous. From germline, CDR1 is MNHEY and CDR2 SMNVEV (reference sequence). V lost 7 bases to trimming and J lost 0 bases, with 15 bases between them. The CDR3 is made up of 16 amino acids.

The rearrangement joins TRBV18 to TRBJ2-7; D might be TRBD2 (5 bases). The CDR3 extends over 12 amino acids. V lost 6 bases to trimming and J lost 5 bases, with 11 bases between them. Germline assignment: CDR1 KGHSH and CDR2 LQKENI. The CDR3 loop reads CASSTRGNEQYF. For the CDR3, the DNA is TGTGCCAGCTCGACGCGAGGGAACGAGCAGTACTTC.

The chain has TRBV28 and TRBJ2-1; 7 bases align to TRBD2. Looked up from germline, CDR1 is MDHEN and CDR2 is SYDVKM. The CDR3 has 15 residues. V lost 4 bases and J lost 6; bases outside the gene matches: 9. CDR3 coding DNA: TGTGCCAGCAGTTCTGGACTAGACGCGCTCAATGAGCAGTTCTTC. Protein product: CASSSGLDALNEQFF.

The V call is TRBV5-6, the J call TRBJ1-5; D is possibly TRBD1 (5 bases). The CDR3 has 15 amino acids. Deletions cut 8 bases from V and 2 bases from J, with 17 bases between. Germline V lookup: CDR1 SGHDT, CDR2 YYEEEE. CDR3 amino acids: CASTSWGNGNQPQHF. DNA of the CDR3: TGTGCCAGTACAAGCTGGGGGAACGGCAATCAGCCCCAGCATTTT.

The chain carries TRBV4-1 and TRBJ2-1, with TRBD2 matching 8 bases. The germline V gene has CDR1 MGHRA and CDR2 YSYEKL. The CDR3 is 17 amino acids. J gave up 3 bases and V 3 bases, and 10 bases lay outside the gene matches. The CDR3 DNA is TGCGCCAGCAGCCAGGATATACGGACTAGCCTCTACAATGAGCAGTTCTTC. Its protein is CASSQDIRTSLYNEQFF.

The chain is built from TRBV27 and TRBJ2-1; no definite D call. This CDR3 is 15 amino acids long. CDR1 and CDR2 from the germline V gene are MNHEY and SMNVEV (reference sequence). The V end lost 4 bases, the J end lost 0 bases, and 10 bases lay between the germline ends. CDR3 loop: CASSSPVGSYNEQFF. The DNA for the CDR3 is TGTGCCAGCAGTTCCCCGGTCGGCTCCTACAATGAGCAGTTCTTC.

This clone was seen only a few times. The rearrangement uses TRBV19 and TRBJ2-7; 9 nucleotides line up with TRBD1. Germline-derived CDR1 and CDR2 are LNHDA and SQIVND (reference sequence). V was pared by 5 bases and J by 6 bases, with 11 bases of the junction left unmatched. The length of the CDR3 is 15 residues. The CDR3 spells CASSFSLTGGGEQYF. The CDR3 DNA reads TGTGCCAGTAGTTTTTCTTTGACAGGGGGAGGCGAGCAGTACTTC.

In nucleotides, the CDR3 is TGTGCCAGCAGTTTCTCGGGCAGAGATAGCAATCAGCCCCAGCATTTT. Encoded protein: CASSFSGRDSNQPQHF. The chain links TRBV28 to TRBJ1-5; D gene unclear. V was clipped by 3 bases and J by 0 bases, with 12 bases between them. The CDR3 covers 16 residues. Germline CDR1 is MDHEN and CDR2 is SYDVKM.

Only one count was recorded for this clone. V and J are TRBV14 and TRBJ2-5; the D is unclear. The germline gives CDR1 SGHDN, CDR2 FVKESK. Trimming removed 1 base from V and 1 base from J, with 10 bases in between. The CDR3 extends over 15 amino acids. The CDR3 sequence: CASSQAVGRQETQYF. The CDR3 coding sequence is TGTGCCAGCAGCCAAGCGGTTGGACGCCAAGAGACCCAGTACTTC.

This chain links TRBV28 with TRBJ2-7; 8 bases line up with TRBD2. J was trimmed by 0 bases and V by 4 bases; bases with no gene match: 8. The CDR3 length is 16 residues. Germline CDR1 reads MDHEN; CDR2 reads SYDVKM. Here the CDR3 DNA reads TGTGCCAGCAGTTCACCGACTAGCGCGAGCTCCTACGAGCAGTACTTC. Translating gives CASSSPTSASSYEQYF.

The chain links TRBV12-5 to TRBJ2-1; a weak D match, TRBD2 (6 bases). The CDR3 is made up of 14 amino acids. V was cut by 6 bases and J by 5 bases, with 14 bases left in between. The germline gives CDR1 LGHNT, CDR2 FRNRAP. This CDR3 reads CASGKRVANNEQFF. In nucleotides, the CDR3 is TGTGCTAGTGGGAAGCGGGTGGCTAACAATGAGCAGTTCTTC.

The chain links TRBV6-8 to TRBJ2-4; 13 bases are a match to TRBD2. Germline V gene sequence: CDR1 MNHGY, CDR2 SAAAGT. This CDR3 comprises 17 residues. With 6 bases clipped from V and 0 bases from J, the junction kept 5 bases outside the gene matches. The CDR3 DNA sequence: TGTGCCAGCAGCCAGGGACTAGCGGGACCAGCCAAAAACATTCAGTACTTC. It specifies CASSQGLAGPAKNIQYF.

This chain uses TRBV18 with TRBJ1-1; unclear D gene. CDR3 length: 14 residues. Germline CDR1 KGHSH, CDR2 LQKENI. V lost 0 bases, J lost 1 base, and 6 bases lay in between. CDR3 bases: TGTGCCAGCTCACCACCGCTCAGGAACACTGAAGCTTTCTTT. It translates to CASSPPLRNTEAFF.

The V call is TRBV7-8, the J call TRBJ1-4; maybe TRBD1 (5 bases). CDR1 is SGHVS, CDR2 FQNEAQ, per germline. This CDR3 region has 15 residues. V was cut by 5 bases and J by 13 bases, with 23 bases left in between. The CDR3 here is CASSPYRGNPLILFF. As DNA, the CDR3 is TGTGCCAGCAGCCCATATAGGGGTAACCCCCTCATACTGTTTTTT. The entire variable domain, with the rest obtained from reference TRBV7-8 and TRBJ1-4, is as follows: GAGVSQSPRYKVAKRGQDVALRCDPISGHVSLFWYQQALGQGPEFLTYFQNEAQLDKSGLPSDRFFAERPEGSVSTLKIQRTQQEDSAVYLCASSPYRGNPLILFFGSGTQLSVL.

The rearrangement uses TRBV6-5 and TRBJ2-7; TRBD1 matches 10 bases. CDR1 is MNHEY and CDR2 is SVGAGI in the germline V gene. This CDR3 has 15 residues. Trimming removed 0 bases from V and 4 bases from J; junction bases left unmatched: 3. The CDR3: CASSYSRQGAYEQYF. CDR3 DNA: TGTGCCAGCAGTTACTCAAGACAGGGGGCTTACGAGCAGTACTTC.

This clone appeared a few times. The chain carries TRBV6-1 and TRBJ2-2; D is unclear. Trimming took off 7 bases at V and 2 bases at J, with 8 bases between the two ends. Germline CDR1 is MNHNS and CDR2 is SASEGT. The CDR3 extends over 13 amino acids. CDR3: CASTPPNTGELFF. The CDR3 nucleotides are TGTGCCAGCACCCCCCCTAACACCGGGGAGCTGTTTTTT.

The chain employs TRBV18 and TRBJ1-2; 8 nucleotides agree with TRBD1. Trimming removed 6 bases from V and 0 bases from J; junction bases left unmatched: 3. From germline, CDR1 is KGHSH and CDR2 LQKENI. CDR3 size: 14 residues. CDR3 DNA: TGTGCCAGCTCGCGACAGGGGTCTAACTATGGCTACACCTTC. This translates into CASSRQGSNYGYTF.